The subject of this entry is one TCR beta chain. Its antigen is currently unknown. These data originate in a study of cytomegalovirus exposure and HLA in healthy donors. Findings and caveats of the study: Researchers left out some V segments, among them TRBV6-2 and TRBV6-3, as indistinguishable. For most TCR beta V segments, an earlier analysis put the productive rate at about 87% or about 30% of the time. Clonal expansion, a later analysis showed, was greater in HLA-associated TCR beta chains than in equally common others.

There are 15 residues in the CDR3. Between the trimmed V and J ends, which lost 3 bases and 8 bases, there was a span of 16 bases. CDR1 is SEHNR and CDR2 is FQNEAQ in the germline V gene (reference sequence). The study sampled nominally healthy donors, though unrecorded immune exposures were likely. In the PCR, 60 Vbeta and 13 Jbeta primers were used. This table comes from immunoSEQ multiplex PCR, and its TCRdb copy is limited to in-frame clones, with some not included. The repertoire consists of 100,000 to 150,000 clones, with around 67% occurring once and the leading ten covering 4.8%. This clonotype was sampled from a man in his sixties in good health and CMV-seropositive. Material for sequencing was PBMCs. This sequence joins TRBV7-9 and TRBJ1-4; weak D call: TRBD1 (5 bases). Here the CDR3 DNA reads TGTGCCAGCAGCTTGGGGCTGCAGGGTGGCGAAAAACTGTTTTTT. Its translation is CASSLGLQGGEKLFF.